The clone carrying this T cell receptor (beta chain) was found a few times. The antigen is undetermined. This entry belongs to a study of vaccination and CD4 T cells after COVID-19. Specified treatment: roughly ten-day PBMC culture with coronavirus spike peptide pools or control peptides (ViraFEST assay). The V end was cut by 5 bases, the J end by 8 bases, with 12 bases between. Germline CDR1 MNHNS, CDR2 SASEGT. CDR3 length equals 12 residues. The Oncomine TCR Beta short-read assay sequenced DNA from cultured CD4+ T cells. TCRdb processed the PCR reads anew with MiXCR; each CDR3 protein has one entry. Among more than 10,000 distinct CDR3 sequences listed, less than 70% were seen once.

The sequence came from a human donor who had recovered from COVID-19. Sequencing input: CD4+ T cells from blood, cultured in vitro. This chain connects TRBV6-1 to TRBJ1-2, with D hard to call. The CDR3 sequence: CASSTSEFGYTF. The DNA for the CDR3 is TGTGCCAGCAGTACCTCAGAGTTCGGCTACACCTTC.